The 14 T cell receptor beta chains presented below share a single source sample, sequenced in a study of blood T cell repertoires in COVID-19. The table came from immunoSEQ multiplex PCR; TCRdb's copy has only in-frame clones and leaves some out. The repertoire holds about 190,000 clones, about 88% seen once, with just under 25% in the top ten. The sequenced sample was PBMCs or T cells enriched from blood (not recorded which). Receptors originate from a middle-aged woman in a cohort exposed to, infected with or recovered from COVID-19 (not recorded which).

The genes are TRBV27 and TRBJ1-4, with TRBD1 as a possible D gene (5 bases). The CDR3 length is 14 residues. Trimming left V 5 bases short and J 8 bases short, with 15 bases between. Germline V gene data show CDR1 as MNHEY and CDR2 as SMNVEV (reference sequence). The CDR3 region is CASSLWAGGEKLFF. The CDR3 nucleotides are TGTGCCAGCAGTCTTTGGGCCGGGGGGGAAAAACTGTTTTTT.

The chain employs TRBV5-4 and TRBJ1-1, with 8 positions matching TRBD1. V shed 4 bases and J 6 bases; nucleotides not matched to a gene: 5. CDR1 is SGHNT, CDR2 YYREEE, per germline (reference sequence). The CDR3 consists of 13 residues. CDR3 protein: CASSETGAAEAFF. CDR3 nucleotide sequence: TGTGCCAGCAGCGAGACAGGGGCGGCTGAAGCTTTCTTT.

The V call is TRBV5-4, the J call TRBJ2-7; 11 positions match TRBD2. V lost 0 bases and J lost 3; bases outside the gene matches: 2. CDR1 and CDR2 (germline): SGHNT, YYREEE (reference sequence). CDR3 length equals 15 residues. CDR3 bases: TGTGCCAGCAGCTTGGGACTAGCGGGGAACTACGAGCAGTACTTC. This sequence encodes CASSLGLAGNYEQYF.

On this clone itself: The same CDR3 can be traced to other DNA sequences in this sample. V and J are TRBV5-4 and TRBJ1-2; D is possibly TRBD1 (6 bases). CDR1 and CDR2 from the germline V gene are SGHNT and YYREEE (reference sequence). The CDR3 loop spans 12 amino acids. With 3 bases removed from V and 4 bases from J, the gap between germline ends came to 7 bases. The CDR3 DNA reads TGTGCCAGCAGCTCGGACAGCTATGGCTACACCTTC. It yields the protein CASSSDSYGYTF.

The chain joins TRBV7-8 to TRBJ2-3; the match to TRBD2 covers 11 bases. V was clipped by 5 bases and J by 0 bases; unmatched bases: 7. Germline CDR1 and CDR2: SGHVS and FQNEAQ. There are 17 residues in the CDR3. DNA of the CDR3: TGTGCCAGCAGCGATAGACTAGCGGGGCCTAGCACAGATACGCAGTATTTT. Translation gives CASSDRLAGPSTDTQYF.

V gene TRBV10-3 combines with J gene TRBJ1-1; 7 bases agree with TRBD1. Unmatched junction bases numbered 7, after V lost 10 bases and J lost 5 bases. The V gene's germline CDR1 is ENHRY and CDR2 SYGVKD. The CDR3 loop spans 12 amino acids. CDR3 nucleotide sequence: TGTGCCACGACAGGGTTCAATACTGAAGCTTTCTTT. Protein: CATTGFNTEAFF.

This clone has a handful of counts. The chain uses TRBV5-6 and TRBJ1-6; maybe TRBD1 (6 bases). CDR1 is SGHDT, CDR2 YYEEEE, per germline. The CDR3 contains 14 residues. V lost 4 bases and J lost 7, with 12 bases in between. CDR3 sequence: CASSLTGMNSPLHF. As DNA, the CDR3 is TGTGCCAGCAGCCTCACAGGGATGAATTCACCCCTCCACTTT.

As to this clone: The sample contains more than one DNA sequence encoding this CDR3. J is TRBJ1-1 and V is TRBV30; D uncertain. CDR1 is GTSNPN, CDR2 SVGIG, per germline (reference sequence). The V end was cut by 0 bases, the J end by 5 bases, with 10 bases between. The CDR3 is 13 amino acids. As DNA, the CDR3 is TGTGCCTGGAGTGTACTAGGCGGAACTGAAGCTTTCTTT. The encoded protein is CAWSVLGGTEAFF.

This clone has only a few counts. This sequence joins TRBV7-8 and TRBJ2-7; D ambiguous. The CDR3 consists of 13 residues. Germline V lookup: CDR1 SGHVS, CDR2 FQNEAQ. The V end was cut by 5 bases, the J end by 1 base, with 9 bases between. The DNA of the CDR3 is TGTGCCAGCAGCCTGGCTCGTTCCTACGAGCAGTACTTC. Its translation: CASSLARSYEQYF.

This chain connects TRBV27 to TRBJ1-2; TRBD1 matches 12 bases. The length of the CDR3 is 13 residues. V was clipped by 4 bases and J by 8 bases; unmatched bases: 2. CDR1 and CDR2 from the germline V gene are MNHEY and SMNVEV (reference sequence). Here the CDR3 DNA reads TGTGCCAGCAGTTGGGACAGGGGGCGAGGCTACACCTTC. This encodes CASSWDRGRGYTF.

This clone was observed a handful of times. The gene calls are TRBV5-4 and TRBJ2-7, with D perhaps matching TRBD2 (5 bases). Germline-derived CDR1 and CDR2 are SGHNT and YYREEE (reference sequence). V gave up 4 bases and J gave up 1 base, with 15 bases separating them. There are 15 residues in the CDR3. CDR3 in amino acids: CASSLPLANSYEQYF. The CDR3, as DNA: TGTGCCAGCAGCCTACCGTTAGCGAATTCCTACGAGCAGTACTTC.

Concerning this clone itself: The same CDR3 is also encoded by other DNA sequences in this sample. The gene calls are TRBV7-2 and TRBJ1-1; D is undetermined. From germline, CDR1 is SGHTA and CDR2 FQGNSA. CDR3 length: 13 amino acids. Trimming took off 3 bases at V and 1 base at J, with 6 bases between the two ends. CDR3 coding DNA: TGTGCCAGCAGCTTGACGGGGAACACTGAAGCTTTCTTT. Amino acid sequence: CASSLTGNTEAFF.

Here the CDR3 DNA reads TGTGCCAGCAGTCCGGGGACTAGCGGCTATGGAGATACGCAGTATTTT. Protein product: CASSPGTSGYGDTQYF. The chain couples TRBV27 to TRBJ2-3; TRBD2 matches at 11 bases. The ends lost 5 bases at V and 5 bases at J; junction bases unmatched: 9. There are 16 residues in the CDR3. The germline gives CDR1 MNHEY, CDR2 SMNVEV (reference sequence).

The chain has TRBV28 and TRBJ2-3; 8 nucleotides align to TRBD2. The ends lost 5 bases at V and 0 bases at J; junction bases unmatched: 7. CDR1 and CDR2 from the germline V gene are MDHEN and SYDVKM. The CDR3 is 16 amino acids. In nucleotides, the CDR3 is TGTGCCAGCAGTCCCGTAGCGGGGACTAGCACAGATACGCAGTATTTT. It translates to CASSPVAGTSTDTQYF. The full variable domain, completed using reference TRBV28 and TRBJ2-3, is DVKVTQSSRYLVKRTGEKVFLECVQDMDHENMFWYRQDPGLGLRLIYFSYDVKMKEKGDIPEGYSVSREKKERFSLILESASTNQTSMYLCASSPVAGTSTDTQYFGPGTRLTVL.